Listed below are T cell receptor beta chains from one sample, sequenced in a study of identical twins. TCRdb re-called the 5' RACE reads with MiXCR, one entry per CDR3 protein. This table has some 660,000 distinct CDR3 sequences, more than 6.5% appearing once. A further study also used this sample, focusing on yellow fever vaccine responses in identical twins.

The sequencing input was PBMCs. Source of these receptors: a woman aged 18-30 years in good health. The CDR3 runs from the conserved cysteine through the conserved F or W. Each record gives: clone size, V gene, D gene, J gene, CDR3 DNA, CDR3 protein. The D gene is left open where the match is weak. Clone size, where shown, is once, few, many, or a class for clones that have expanded.

clone_size: NA
v_call: TRBV27
d_call: NA
j_call: TRBJ2-7
cdr3_nt: TGTGCCAGCAGTTTCCTGACTAGTAGCGAGCAGTACTTC
cdr3_aa: CASSFLTSSEQYF

clone_size: many
v_call: TRBV5-5
d_call: NA
j_call: TRBJ2-5
cdr3_nt: TGTGCCAGCAGCTTGGGAAACAGGGAGACCCAGTACTTC
cdr3_aa: CASSLGNRETQYF

clone_size: many
v_call: TRBV3-1
d_call: NA
j_call: TRBJ1-1
cdr3_nt: TGTGCCAGCAGCCGTCTCGCGAACACTGAAGCTTTCTTT
cdr3_aa: CASSRLANTEAFF

clone_size: NA
v_call: TRBV10-3
d_call: NA
j_call: TRBJ2-7
cdr3_nt: TGTGCCATCAGTGGGCCTGCCGAGGGCGTCTCAAACTACGAGCAGTACTTC
cdr3_aa: CAISGPAEGVSNYEQYF

clone_size: NA
v_call: TRBV5-1
d_call: NA
j_call: TRBJ2-7
cdr3_nt: TGCGCCAGCAGCTTGTCCGGGACGTTCGTCGAGCAGTACTTC
cdr3_aa: CASSLSGTFVEQYF

clone_size: few
v_call: TRBV11-1
d_call: TRBD2
j_call: TRBJ2-5
cdr3_nt: TGTGCCAGCAGTCGTTTAGGGGCGGGAGGGATCTATCAAGAGACCCAGTACTTC
cdr3_aa: CASSRLGAGGIYQETQYF

clone_size: many
v_call: TRBV7-8
d_call: NA
j_call: TRBJ1-4
cdr3_nt: TGTGCCAGCAGCTTACGACGTGTGAATGAGAAACTGTTTTTT
cdr3_aa: CASSLRRVNEKLFF

clone_size: few
v_call: TRBV7-8
d_call: TRBD2
j_call: TRBJ2-1
cdr3_nt: TGTGCCAGCAGCTTAGCTGCTAGCGGGGACTCCTACAATGAGCAGTTCTTC
cdr3_aa: CASSLAASGDSYNEQFF

clone_size: many
v_call: TRBV29-1
d_call: NA
j_call: TRBJ2-5
cdr3_nt: TGCAGCGTTGAAGAGGGGAATTTGGAGACCCAGTACTTC
cdr3_aa: CSVEEGNLETQYF

clone_size: few
v_call: TRBV4-3
d_call: TRBD2
j_call: TRBJ2-3
cdr3_nt: TGCGCCAGCAGCCAGGATGTAGCGGGACTCGGCACAGATACGCAGTATTTT
cdr3_aa: CASSQDVAGLGTDTQYF

clone_size: NA
v_call: TRBV5-1
d_call: TRBD1
j_call: TRBJ2-1
cdr3_nt: TGCGCCAGCAGCTTGGTGATTGGGACAGGGGAACTTAATGAGCAGTTCTTC
cdr3_aa: CASSLVIGTGELNEQFF

clone_size: few
v_call: TRBV24-1
d_call: TRBD2
j_call: TRBJ2-1
cdr3_nt: TGTGCCACCAGTGATTTAGCGGGGTTCGATGAGCAGTTCTTC
cdr3_aa: CATSDLAGFDEQFF

clone_size: many
v_call: TRBV29-1
d_call: NA
j_call: TRBJ2-7
cdr3_nt: TGCAGCGTCTCAGGGGTCTCGTCAGTCTACGAGCAGTACTTC
cdr3_aa: CSVSGVSSVYEQYF

clone_size: NA
v_call: TRBV5-6
d_call: NA
j_call: TRBJ2-5
cdr3_nt: TGTGCCAGCAGCTTGTTGGAACTGCGGGAGACCCAGTACTTC
cdr3_aa: CASSLLELRETQYF

clone_size: NA
v_call: TRBV20-1
d_call: NA
j_call: TRBJ2-1
cdr3_nt: TGCAGTGCCTCCTATCGGGGTGAGCAGTTCTTC
cdr3_aa: CSASYRGEQFF

clone_size: few
v_call: TRBV7-9
d_call: TRBD1
j_call: TRBJ1-4
cdr3_nt: TGTGCCAGCAGCTTAGGGGACAGGGGAATTAATGAAAAACTGTTTTTT
cdr3_aa: CASSLGDRGINEKLFF

clone_size: NA
v_call: TRBV24-1
d_call: TRBD1
j_call: TRBJ2-2
cdr3_nt: TGTGCCACCAGTGATTTAGAGAGGGGGCCTGGCAGGGAGCTGTTTTTT
cdr3_aa: CATSDLERGPGRELFF

clone_size: many
v_call: TRBV20-1
d_call: TRBD2
j_call: TRBJ2-2
cdr3_nt: TGCAGTGCTGGACTAGCGGGAGTTGGAGCCGGGGAGCTGTTTTTT
cdr3_aa: CSAGLAGVGAGELFF

clone_size: NA
v_call: TRBV10-3
d_call: TRBD1
j_call: TRBJ2-3
cdr3_nt: TGTGCCATCAGTGACAGGGGGTACGCAGATACGCAGTATTTT
cdr3_aa: CAISDRGYADTQYF

clone_size: few
v_call: TRBV21-1
d_call: NA
j_call: TRBJ2-6
cdr3_nt: TGTGCCAGCAGCAAAGAAGGGGAGGCTGGGGCCAACGTCCTGACTTTC
cdr3_aa: CASSKEGEAGANVLTF

clone_size: NA
v_call: TRBV2
d_call: TRBD2
j_call: TRBJ2-1
cdr3_nt: TGTGCCTTCAAACTCGCTAGCGGGACTTCCCGGGGATACAATGAGCAGTTCTTC
cdr3_aa: CAFKLASGTSRGYNEQFF

clone_size: NA
v_call: TRBV15
d_call: TRBD1
j_call: TRBJ2-7
cdr3_nt: TGTGCCACCAGCATTAGGGACAGGGGGCGTGAGCAGTACTTC
cdr3_aa: CATSIRDRGREQYF

clone_size: NA
v_call: TRBV7-7
d_call: TRBD2
j_call: TRBJ2-5
cdr3_nt: TGTGCTAGCAGCTCCAGACTAGCGGACCAAGAGACCCAGTACTTC
cdr3_aa: CASSSRLADQETQYF

clone_size: NA
v_call: TRBV3-1
d_call: TRBD2
j_call: TRBJ2-7
cdr3_nt: TGTGCCAGCAGCCAAACTACTAGCGGGAGTTACTACGAGCAGTACTTC
cdr3_aa: CASSQTTSGSYYEQYF

clone_size: few
v_call: TRBV12-3/TRBV12-4
d_call: TRBD2
j_call: TRBJ2-7
cdr3_nt: TGTGCCAGCAGCCCGAGAGGGGCTAGCGGGAGTGGCGAGCAGTACTTC
cdr3_aa: CASSPRGASGSGEQYF

clone_size: few
v_call: TRBV6-2/TRBV6-3
d_call: NA
j_call: TRBJ2-7
cdr3_nt: TGTGCCAGCAGTTACTCGAATATCGGGTTGAGCTACGAGCAGTACTTC
cdr3_aa: CASSYSNIGLSYEQYF

clone_size: NA
v_call: TRBV25-1
d_call: TRBD1
j_call: TRBJ2-5
cdr3_nt: TGTGCCAGCAGTGTTGTCCTTACTGGGACAGCAAGACAACACCAAGAGACCCAGTACTTC
cdr3_aa: CASSVVLTGTARQHQETQYF

clone_size: few
v_call: TRBV14
d_call: TRBD1
j_call: TRBJ2-7
cdr3_nt: TGTGCCAGCAGCCACCCGAGGACAGGGGGGGACGAGCAGTACTTC
cdr3_aa: CASSHPRTGGDEQYF

clone_size: NA
v_call: TRBV12-3/TRBV12-4
d_call: NA
j_call: TRBJ1-3
cdr3_nt: TGTGCCAGCAGAGTTACAGGGCGGCCAAACACCATATATTTT
cdr3_aa: CASRVTGRPNTIYF

clone_size: NA
v_call: TRBV7-7
d_call: NA
j_call: TRBJ2-2
cdr3_nt: TGTGCTAGCCGAGCGCAGACCCCAGGGGCCGGGGAGCTGTTTTTT
cdr3_aa: CASRAQTPGAGELFF

clone_size: many
v_call: TRBV24-1
d_call: NA
j_call: TRBJ1-2
cdr3_nt: TGTGCCACCAGTGATTTCAGCGGAGATGGCTACACCTTC
cdr3_aa: CATSDFSGDGYTF

clone_size: NA
v_call: TRBV3-1
d_call: TRBD1
j_call: TRBJ1-2
cdr3_nt: TGTGCCTGCTGCCAAGGGACAGGGGGCGCGAGGGGCTACACCTTC
cdr3_aa: CACCQGTGGARGYTF

clone_size: many
v_call: TRBV5-1
d_call: NA
j_call: TRBJ2-1
cdr3_nt: TGCGCCAGCAGCTTGGATCTAGCGTACAATGAGCAGTTCTTC
cdr3_aa: CASSLDLAYNEQFF

clone_size: NA
v_call: TRBV11-3
d_call: NA
j_call: TRBJ2-5
cdr3_nt: TGTGCCAGCAGCAAAAGGACTACCATAGGGGAGACCCAGTACTTC
cdr3_aa: CASSKRTTIGETQYF

clone_size: NA
v_call: TRBV20-1
d_call: TRBD1
j_call: TRBJ2-7
cdr3_nt: TGCAGTGCTCCGGGGGGGACAGGGGACTACTACGAGCAGTACTTC
cdr3_aa: CSAPGGTGDYYEQYF

clone_size: many
v_call: TRBV20-1
d_call: NA
j_call: TRBJ1-1
cdr3_nt: TGCAGTGCTAAGAATGGAGAAAACACTGAAGCTTTCTTT
cdr3_aa: CSAKNGENTEAFF

clone_size: many
v_call: TRBV27
d_call: NA
j_call: TRBJ2-4
cdr3_nt: TGTGCCAGCAGGAAACCGGGACAAAGGAACATTCAGTACTTC
cdr3_aa: CASRKPGQRNIQYF

clone_size: NA
v_call: TRBV7-2
d_call: TRBD2
j_call: TRBJ2-1
cdr3_nt: TGTGCCAGCAGCTTAATAGGCGGGAGCGGGTACAATGAGCAGTTCTTC
cdr3_aa: CASSLIGGSGYNEQFF

clone_size: few
v_call: TRBV6-2/TRBV6-3
d_call: TRBD2
j_call: TRBJ2-3
cdr3_nt: TGTGCCAGCACTTGGACTAGCGGGAATCGGAGGACAGATACGCAGTATTTT
cdr3_aa: CASTWTSGNRRTDTQYF

clone_size: few
v_call: TRBV12-3/TRBV12-4
d_call: NA
j_call: TRBJ2-7
cdr3_nt: TGTGCCAGCAGTCCAAGTACAGGTAGGACCCGCTCCTACGAGCAGTACTTC
cdr3_aa: CASSPSTGRTRSYEQYF

clone_size: few
v_call: TRBV9
d_call: NA
j_call: TRBJ2-6
cdr3_nt: TGTGCCAGCAGTGACTCCGTCGAGTTCTCTGGGGCCAACGTCCTGACTTTC
cdr3_aa: CASSDSVEFSGANVLTF

clone_size: NA
v_call: TRBV12-3/TRBV12-4
d_call: TRBD1
j_call: TRBJ1-5
cdr3_nt: TGTGCCAGCAGCCCTTTAGGGGGCGGGGGCCTGGCCCAGCATTTT
cdr3_aa: CASSPLGGGGLAQHF

clone_size: few
v_call: TRBV12-3/TRBV12-4
d_call: TRBD2
j_call: TRBJ2-7
cdr3_nt: TGTGCCAGCAGCGGGACTAGCGGGGGACAGCAGTACTTC
cdr3_aa: CASSGTSGGQQYF

clone_size: many
v_call: TRBV7-9
d_call: NA
j_call: TRBJ1-2
cdr3_nt: TGTGCCAGCAGCTCGAGTCCGGAAGGCTACACCTTC
cdr3_aa: CASSSSPEGYTF

clone_size: few
v_call: TRBV7-2
d_call: NA
j_call: TRBJ2-5
cdr3_nt: TGTGCCAGCAGCTTAGGTGTCACCCTTCGCGAGACCCAGTACTTC
cdr3_aa: CASSLGVTLRETQYF

clone_size: NA
v_call: TRBV6-1
d_call: TRBD1
j_call: TRBJ1-4
cdr3_nt: TGTGCCAGCAGTCCTATCGCGGGGACAGGGAATGAAAAACTGTTTTTT
cdr3_aa: CASSPIAGTGNEKLFF

clone_size: few
v_call: TRBV15
d_call: NA
j_call: TRBJ2-3
cdr3_nt: TGTGCCACCAGCAGAGAGGGATCTTCGGATACGCAGTATTTT
cdr3_aa: CATSREGSSDTQYF

clone_size: few
v_call: TRBV4-2
d_call: TRBD2
j_call: TRBJ2-3
cdr3_nt: TGTGCCAGCAGCCAGGGTTTGGGAGGGGACGGGACAGATACGCAGTATTTT
cdr3_aa: CASSQGLGGDGTDTQYF

clone_size: NA
v_call: TRBV5-1
d_call: TRBD1
j_call: TRBJ2-1
cdr3_nt: TGCGCCAGCAAGGAGACAGGGTATGAGCAGTTCTTC
cdr3_aa: CASKETGYEQFF

clone_size: few
v_call: TRBV5-1
d_call: NA
j_call: TRBJ1-6
cdr3_nt: TGCGCCAGCAGCCCCGAAGGACGGTATAATTCACCCCTCCACTTT
cdr3_aa: CASSPEGRYNSPLHF

clone_size: NA
v_call: TRBV29-1
d_call: NA
j_call: TRBJ2-3
cdr3_nt: TGCAGCGTTGAAATCGGCCTCACAGATACGCAGTATTTT
cdr3_aa: CSVEIGLTDTQYF

clone_size: NA
v_call: TRBV20-1
d_call: NA
j_call: TRBJ1-5
cdr3_nt: TGCAGTGGTGTTCCCGGTAGCAATCAGCCCCAGCATTTT
cdr3_aa: CSGVPGSNQPQHF

clone_size: few
v_call: TRBV7-9
d_call: TRBD2
j_call: TRBJ2-2
cdr3_nt: TGTGCCAACCGACGGGGGGAGGACACCGGGGAGCTGTTTTTT
cdr3_aa: CANRRGEDTGELFF

clone_size: few
v_call: TRBV18
d_call: NA
j_call: TRBJ2-2
cdr3_nt: TGTGCCAGCTCACCAAAGGGCGGGGAGCTGTTTTTT
cdr3_aa: CASSPKGGELFF

clone_size: few
v_call: TRBV6-1
d_call: TRBD2
j_call: TRBJ2-3
cdr3_nt: TGTGCCAGCAGAATAGCGGGGGGGCTCGGTACGCAGTATTTT
cdr3_aa: CASRIAGGLGTQYF

clone_size: NA
v_call: TRBV7-2
d_call: NA
j_call: TRBJ1-1
cdr3_nt: TGTGCCAGCAGCTTTGCCACGGACACTGAAGCTTTCTTT
cdr3_aa: CASSFATDTEAFF

clone_size: NA
v_call: TRBV20-1
d_call: NA
j_call: TRBJ1-5
cdr3_nt: TGCAGTGTCCAGGGCTTTAGCAATCAGCCCCAGCATTTT
cdr3_aa: CSVQGFSNQPQHF